Following are 28 T cell receptor beta chains from one sample sequenced in a study of T cells in localized non-small cell lung cancer (dated by TCRdb to the early 2020s). Library construction relied on the immunoSEQ multiplex PCR assay. Held by TCRdb, this immuneACCESS table contains in-frame sequences only and omits some clones. Under half of the omission traces to an unresolved V gene where checked; the cause of the rest is unknown. Recorded for this sample are over 15,000 clones; around nine tenths of them occurred a single time. The ten top clones hold about a quarter of the sample. The starting material was peripheral blood, obtained before any cancer treatment. These receptors originate from a female donor over 55 with stage III squamous cell lung carcinoma.

This chain links TRBV7-9 with TRBJ1-3, with D possibly TRBD1 on 6 matching bases. V gave up 1 base and J gave up 0 bases, with 13 bases separating them. Germline CDR1 reads SEHNR; CDR2 reads FQNEAQ (reference sequence). The CDR3 has 17 amino acids. For the CDR3, the DNA is TGTGCCAGCAGCTTAGGACCTACAGGGTCCTCTGGAAACACCATATATTTT. It specifies CASSLGPTGSSGNTIYF.

V is TRBV5-1 and J is TRBJ2-6; 7 bases match TRBD1. The CDR3 consists of 18 residues. J lost 0 bases, V lost 4 bases, and 10 bases had no gene match. The germline V gene encodes CDR1 SGHRS and CDR2 YFSETQ. CDR3 sequence: CASSKRTGTVSGANVLTF. For the CDR3, the DNA is TGCGCCAGCAGCAAGAGGACAGGAACGGTCTCTGGGGCCAACGTCCTGACTTTC.

The chain has TRBV2 and TRBJ1-1, with D unresolved. Looked up from germline, CDR1 is SNHLY and CDR2 is FYNNEI. V dropped 6 bases and J dropped 1 base, with 3 bases sitting between them. This CDR3 is 11 amino acids long. The CDR3 spells CASRGNTEAFF. CDR3 coding DNA: TGTGCCAGCAGGGGGAACACTGAAGCTTTCTTT.

The chain has TRBV5-5 and TRBJ2-3; D is undetermined. CDR3 length equals 15 residues. Germline CDR1 SGHKS, CDR2 YYEKEE (reference sequence). Trimming cost V 1 base and J 4 bases, with 13 bases left between them. The CDR3 spells CASSLLPFGADTQYF. For the CDR3, the DNA is TGTGCCAGCAGCTTGCTGCCCTTTGGGGCAGATACGCAGTATTTT.

Concerning this clone itself: One end of the junction is discordant with germline, which a read error may explain. The chain uses TRBV6-6 and TRBJ2-5; 11 bases are a match to TRBD2. The V gene's germline CDR1 is MNHNY and CDR2 SVGAGI (reference sequence). The CDR3 totals 15 residues. This CDR3 reads CASSHSGLAEETQYF. In nucleotides, the CDR3 is TGTGCCAGCAGTCACTCGGGACTAGCGGAAGAGACCCAGTACTTC.

This chain links TRBV20-1 with TRBJ2-5; D is undetermined. This CDR3 has 11 amino acids. With 5 bases removed from V and 5 bases from J, the gap between germline ends came to 9 bases. CDR1 is DFQATT, CDR2 SNEGSKA, per germline (reference sequence). This chain's CDR3 is CSASSGETQYF. Written as DNA, the CDR3 is TGCAGTGCTTCTAGTGGGGAGACCCAGTACTTC.

This clone was counted between two and nine times. V gene TRBV5-8 combines with J gene TRBJ1-2; possible D gene TRBD1, 6 bases. Between the trimmed V and J ends, which lost 0 bases and 4 bases, there was a span of 10 bases. The CDR3 covers 14 residues. The germline V gene encodes CDR1 SGHTS and CDR2 YDEGEE. For the CDR3, the DNA is TGTGCCAGCAGCTTGGTTCGGGGGCTCTATGGCTACACCTTC. The encoded protein is CASSLVRGLYGYTF.

V gene TRBV30 combines with J gene TRBJ1-1; D perhaps matches TRBD1 (6 bases). The CDR3 covers 13 residues. The ends were cut back, 2 bases at V and 4 bases at J, with 11 bases in the middle. Germline CDR1 is GTSNPN and CDR2 is SVGIG (reference sequence). Here the CDR3 reads CAWSQGTGTEAFF. In DNA, the CDR3 is TGTGCCTGGAGTCAGGGGACGGGCACTGAAGCTTTCTTT.

CDR3 nucleotides: TGTGCCAGCAGCTTAGAATATAACACTGAAGCTTTCTTT. As protein: CASSLEYNTEAFF. J is TRBJ1-1 and V is TRBV7-9, with no clear D. Germline CDR1 is SEHNR and CDR2 is FQNEAQ (reference sequence). The CDR3 contains 13 residues. V was shortened by 1 base and J by 2 bases, with 5 bases between the two germline ends. Using reference TRBV7-9 and TRBJ1-1 for the parts outside the CDR3, the full variable domain is DTGVSQNPRHKITKRGQNVTFRCDPISEHNRLYWYRQTLGQGPEFLTYFQNEAQLEKSRLLSDRFSAERPKGSFSTLEIQRTEQGDSAMYLCASSLEYNTEAFFGQGTRLTVV.

The chain couples TRBV28 to TRBJ2-1; 13 positions agree with TRBD2. The V gene's germline CDR1 is MDHEN and CDR2 SYDVKM. With V trimmed by 2 bases and J by 15 bases, 7 bases remained unmatched. There are 14 residues in the CDR3. The CDR3 bases are TGTGCCAGCAGTTTAACTAGCGGGAGGGCCGGTGGGTTCTTC. Its protein is CASSLTSGRAGGFF.

The chain couples TRBV4-1 to TRBJ1-5; D is unresolved. V was shortened by 2 bases and J by 9 bases, with 11 bases between the two germline ends. Germline assignment: CDR1 MGHRA and CDR2 YSYEKL. The CDR3 extends over 13 amino acids. The CDR3 DNA follows: TGCGCCAGCAGCCAATTCTTGGGCGGGCCCCAGCATTTT. This codes for CASSQFLGGPQHF.

The chain links TRBV10-3 to TRBJ2-3, with 7 bases matching TRBD2. Germline CDR1 ENHRY, CDR2 SYGVKD. The CDR3 covers 13 residues. V was pared by 7 bases and J by 1 base, with 2 bases of the junction left unmatched. CDR3 in DNA: TGTGCCATCACGGCGGGAGGCACAGATACGCAGTATTTT. Protein sequence: CAITAGGTDTQYF.

The CDR3 region has the DNA TGTGCCAGCAGTGCCCGGGACAGGGGGGCTAACGAGCAGTACTTC. This codes for CASSARDRGANEQYF. The genes are TRBV6-1 and TRBJ2-7; 11 bases fit TRBD1. The CDR3 has 15 residues. Germline V gene data show CDR1 as MNHNS and CDR2 as SASEGT. J gave up 5 bases and V 4 bases, and 7 bases lay outside the gene matches.

The chain uses TRBV7-2 and TRBJ1-1; D call uncertain. Germline CDR1 SGHTA, CDR2 FQGNSA. V was pared by 1 base and J by 5 bases, with 8 bases between. This CDR3 has 13 amino acids. The CDR3 DNA reads TGTGCCAGCAGCTTAGAACCGGGAACTGAAGCTTTCTTT. Translation: CASSLEPGTEAFF.

This rearrangement joins TRBV7-8 to TRBJ2-5; TRBD1 is a possible D gene (7 bases). The CDR3 spans 14 residues. V shed 4 bases and J shed 2 bases, with 11 bases lying between them. Looked up from germline, CDR1 is SGHVS and CDR2 is FQNEAQ. This CDR3 is CASSYSGGQETQYF. CDR3 sequence (DNA): TGTGCCAGCAGCTACTCAGGGGGGCAAGAGACCCAGTACTTC.

This clone was counted once. The gene calls are TRBV27 and TRBJ2-2; D unresolved. This CDR3 is 14 amino acids long. CDR1 is MNHEY and CDR2 is SMNVEV in the germline V gene (reference sequence). V lost 3 bases, J lost 5 bases, and 10 bases lay in between. This CDR3 reads CASSFIPGTGELFF. The CDR3 region has the DNA TGTGCCAGCAGTTTTATCCCAGGTACCGGGGAGCTGTTTTTT.

This chain links TRBV28 with TRBJ2-3; no firm D call. The CDR3 covers 15 residues. V was pared by 5 bases and J by 3 bases, with 15 bases between. Germline CDR1 and CDR2: MDHEN and SYDVKM. CDR3 loop: CASSPTGVGTDTQYF. Here the CDR3 DNA reads TGTGCCAGCAGTCCCACTGGGGTAGGGACAGATACGCAGTATTTT.

J is TRBJ1-5 and V is TRBV19; 9 bases fit TRBD1. The V gene's germline CDR1 is LNHDA and CDR2 SQIVND (reference sequence). CDR3 size: 14 residues. The V gene end was trimmed by 4 bases and the J gene end by 7 bases; junction bases not matched to a gene: 5. The DNA for the CDR3 is TGTGCCAGTAGTAACACAGGGGGCTTGCAGCCCCAGCATTTT. This codes for CASSNTGGLQPQHF.

V and J are TRBV11-3 and TRBJ2-3; 7 bases are a match to TRBD2. V shed 5 bases, J shed 4 bases, and the junction held 6 bases outside the gene matches. Germline assignment: CDR1 SGHNT and CDR2 YENEEA. The CDR3 spans 14 residues. As DNA, the CDR3 is TGTGCCAGCAGCCCGGTGGCGGGAGCAGATACGCAGTATTTT. Amino acid sequence: CASSPVAGADTQYF.

This clone was seen once. The chain couples TRBV5-1 to TRBJ2-7, with TRBD1 matching 12 bases. J gave up 6 bases and V 5 bases, and 3 bases lay outside the gene matches. Germline assignment: CDR1 SGHRS and CDR2 YFSETQ. The CDR3 is 13 residues long. The CDR3 sequence: CASRGTGGSEQYF. The DNA for the CDR3 is TGCGCCAGCAGAGGGACAGGGGGCAGCGAGCAGTACTTC.

The V and J genes are TRBV7-9 and TRBJ1-1, with TRBD1 matching over 8 bases. V lost 4 bases, J lost 1 base, and 11 bases stayed unmatched. The germline V gene encodes CDR1 SEHNR and CDR2 FQNEAQ (reference sequence). The CDR3 length is 17 residues. CDR3: CASSYPSGQGRNTEAFF. CDR3 nucleotide sequence: TGTGCCAGCAGCTATCCTTCTGGACAGGGACGGAACACTGAAGCTTTCTTT.

This chain connects TRBV27 to TRBJ1-4, with a possible D match to TRBD1 (5 bases). The ends were cut back, 6 bases at V and 7 bases at J, with 21 bases in the middle. The CDR3 covers 16 residues. From germline, CDR1 is MNHEY and CDR2 SMNVEV (reference sequence). CDR3 protein: CASRDTVGAPSEKLFF. Here the CDR3 DNA reads TGTGCCAGCAGGGATACGGTAGGGGCTCCAAGTGAAAAACTGTTTTTT.

This chain links TRBV5-1 with TRBJ2-1, with 8 bases matching TRBD2. V was clipped by 2 bases and J by 0 bases; unmatched bases: 4. The length of the CDR3 is 16 residues. Germline loops: CDR1 SGHRS, CDR2 YFSETQ. In DNA form, the CDR3 reads TGCGCCAGCAGCTTAGCGGGAGACGCCTCCTACAATGAGCAGTTCTTC. It is translated as CASSLAGDASYNEQFF. Drawing the rest from reference TRBV5-1 and TRBJ2-1, the complete variable domain is KAGVTQTPRYLIKTRGQQVTLSCSPISGHRSVSWYQQTPGQGLQFLFEYFSETQRNKGNFPGRFSGRQFSNSRSEMNVSTLELGDSALYLCASSLAGDASYNEQFFGPGTRLTVL.

The chain has TRBV19 and TRBJ1-3; 7 nucleotides agree with TRBD1. Per the germline V gene, CDR1 is LNHDA and CDR2 is SQIVND (reference sequence). V was pared by 2 bases and J by 3 bases, with 4 bases of the junction left unmatched. This CDR3 has 15 amino acids. This CDR3 reads CASSISRDSGNTIYF. Here the CDR3 DNA reads TGTGCCAGTAGTATATCCCGGGACAGTGGAAACACCATATATTTT.

This chain joins TRBV25-1 and TRBJ1-6; D possibly corresponds to TRBD1 (6 bases). Germline values: CDR1 MGHDK, CDR2 SYGVNS. The CDR3 contains 12 residues. The CDR3 spells CAAGTPNSPLHF. The DNA of the CDR3 is TGTGCAGCCGGGACACCTAATTCACCCCTCCACTTT.

The V and J genes are TRBV5-4 and TRBJ2-5; D tentatively fits TRBD1 or TRBD2 (5 bases each). Trimming stripped 1 base from V and 2 bases from J, with 9 bases between. Germline V gene lookup returns CDR1 SGHNT and CDR2 YYREEE (reference sequence). CDR3 length equals 14 residues. CDR3 bases: TGTGCCAGCAGCTTGCCGGGGCGTCAAGAGACCCAGTACTTC. Protein sequence: CASSLPGRQETQYF.

The chain joins TRBV2 to TRBJ2-7; 10 positions agree with TRBD2. CDR3 length: 16 residues. In germline, CDR1 is SNHLY, CDR2 FYNNEI. Trimming removed 2 bases from V and 0 bases from J; junction bases left unmatched: 4. The CDR3 loop is CASSEFSGRFSYEQYF. The CDR3 DNA reads TGTGCCAGCAGTGAATTTAGCGGGAGGTTCTCCTACGAGCAGTACTTC.

This clone was detected a few times. V gene TRBV7-9 combines with J gene TRBJ2-7, with D unclear. The CDR3 is 11 residues long. The V gene lost 1 base and the J gene lost 4 bases, with 2 bases spanning the gap. Per the germline V gene, CDR1 is SEHNR and CDR2 is FQNEAQ (reference sequence). CDR3 residues: CASSLEYEQYF. The CDR3 nucleotides read TGTGCCAGCAGCTTAGAGTACGAGCAGTACTTC.